Each of the 27 T cell receptor beta chains below was sequenced from the same sample in a study of blood T cell repertoires in COVID-19. Produced via immunoSEQ multiplex PCR; TCRdb's table is partial and in-frame only. The sample includes 52,000 or so clones, 85% to 90% seen only once; the top ten take around 27%. The sequenced material came from peripheral blood. The receptors were sampled from a human donor in a cohort sampled during active COVID-19.

The V and J genes are TRBV28 and TRBJ2-5; TRBD2 matches at 9 bases. This CDR3 spans 14 amino acids. Losses at the gene ends were 4 bases for V and 6 bases for J; bases not matched to a gene: 6. Germline lookup yields CDR1 MDHEN and CDR2 SYDVKM. As DNA, the CDR3 is TGTGCCAGCAGTTCGGCGGGGGGGCCGAAGACCCAGTACTTC. It yields the protein CASSSAGGPKTQYF.

The gene calls are TRBV11-2 and TRBJ2-1; perhaps TRBD2 as D (7 bases). The CDR3 has 18 amino acids. V lost 3 bases, J lost 8 bases, and 26 bases lay in between. Germline assignment: CDR1 SGHAT and CDR2 FQNNGV. The CDR3: CASSLDYRTTGRVDEQFF. CDR3 bases: TGTGCCAGCAGCTTGGATTATAGAACTACAGGGAGGGTCGATGAGCAGTTCTTC.

The chain uses TRBV5-1 and TRBJ2-2; D remains unclear. V was clipped by 2 bases and J by 7 bases, with 12 bases between them. The CDR3 is 14 amino acids. Germline lookup yields CDR1 SGHRS and CDR2 YFSETQ. The CDR3 is CASSFGRVGGELFF. In nucleotides, the CDR3 is TGCGCCAGCAGCTTTGGCCGGGTAGGCGGGGAGCTGTTTTTT. Supplemented by reference TRBV5-1 and TRBJ2-2, the full variable domain reads KAGVTQTPRYLIKTRGQQVTLSCSPISGHRSVSWYQQTPGQGLQFLFEYFSETQRNKGNFPGRFSGRQFSNSRSEMNVSTLELGDSALYLCASSFGRVGGELFFGEGSRLTVL.

The V call is TRBV10-3, the J call TRBJ2-1; TRBD2 matches at 14 bases. V lost 2 bases, J lost 8 bases, and 5 bases stayed unmatched. This CDR3 spans 16 amino acids. Germline-derived CDR1 and CDR2 are ENHRY and SYGVKD. The CDR3 DNA is TGTGCCATCAGTGAGGGACTAGCGGGGGGCGTGGATGAGCAGTTCTTC. Amino acids: CAISEGLAGGVDEQFF.

CDR3 sequence: CASSPQPGLAVEQFF. Written as DNA, the CDR3 is TGTGCCAGTAGTCCCCAACCGGGACTAGCGGTTGAGCAGTTCTTC. The chain recombines TRBV19 with TRBJ2-1, with 11 bases fitting TRBD2. V was pared by 5 bases and J by 9 bases, with 9 bases of the junction left unmatched. This CDR3 contains 15 residues. Germline V gene lookup returns CDR1 LNHDA and CDR2 SQIVND (reference sequence).

The chain has TRBV9 and TRBJ1-6, with 7 bases aligning to TRBD1. V shed 0 bases and J 0 bases; nucleotides not matched to a gene: 15. The length of the CDR3 is 21 residues. Germline V gene data show CDR1 as SGDLS and CDR2 as YYNGEE. CDR3 nucleotides: TGTGCCAGCAGCGTAGCTCCCTTTGATACAGGGGTGGGCTCCTATAATTCACCCCTCCACTTT. This gives the protein CASSVAPFDTGVGSYNSPLHF.

The V gene is TRBV5-1, the J gene TRBJ2-1, with 9 positions matching TRBD1. The CDR3 is 13 residues long. Germline V gene lookup returns CDR1 SGHRS and CDR2 YFSETQ. The V segment lost 4 bases and the J segment 7 bases; nucleotides outside the gene matches: 3. The CDR3 DNA reads TGCGCCAGCAGCCGGGACAGGGATAATGAGCAGTTCTTC. This gives the protein CASSRDRDNEQFF.

This clone was counted once. This chain connects TRBV5-1 to TRBJ2-7, with TRBD2 matching 11 bases. J gave up 6 bases and V 4 bases, and 12 bases lay outside the gene matches. The germline V gene encodes CDR1 SGHRS and CDR2 YFSETQ. The CDR3 is 16 amino acids. In nucleotides, the CDR3 is TGCGCCAGCAGCCTGGGAATAGCGGGGGGGATTGGCGAGCAGTACTTC. Its translation: CASSLGIAGGIGEQYF.

Regarding this clone: The sample carries other DNA sequences with the same CDR3. V and J are TRBV5-1 and TRBJ2-7; 9 bases match TRBD1. V shed 0 bases and J 2 bases; nucleotides not matched to a gene: 0. The germline V gene encodes CDR1 SGHRS and CDR2 YFSETQ. The CDR3 has 14 amino acids. The DNA of the CDR3 is TGCGCCAGCAGCTTGGGACAGGGGGCCTACGAGCAGTACTTC. Amino acid sequence: CASSLGQGAYEQYF.

This clone has only one observation. The rearrangement links TRBV29-1 to TRBJ2-5; 12 bases are a match to TRBD2. The CDR3 totals 14 residues. Germline V CDR1 and CDR2: SQVTM, ANQGSEA. V was clipped by 6 bases and J by 5 bases; unmatched bases: 7. The CDR3 bases are TGCAGCGTGGAGACTAGCGGGGGAGGGGAGACCCAGTACTTC. Its translation is CSVETSGGGETQYF.

The chain recombines TRBV30 with TRBJ2-4; 7 nucleotides match TRBD2. The germline V gene has CDR1 GTSNPN and CDR2 SVGIG (reference sequence). This CDR3 spans 13 amino acids. The trim removed 5 bases at V and 1 base at J, leaving 2 bases unmatched. CDR3 DNA: TGTGCCTGGGGGGGGGTGGCCAAAAACATTCAGTACTTC. Translated, it gives CAWGGVAKNIQYF.

This clone was counted once. This chain links TRBV6-5 with TRBJ1-2, with D tentatively TRBD1 (5 bases). The CDR3 has 13 amino acids. Germline V gene lookup returns CDR1 MNHEY and CDR2 SVGAGI. V was pared by 9 bases and J by 4 bases, with 15 bases between. The CDR3 region is CASRPGLGYGYTF. The DNA of the CDR3 is TGTGCCAGTCGGCCGGGACTGGGCTATGGCTACACCTTC.

The chain joins TRBV4-2 to TRBJ2-7, with 10 bases lining up with TRBD1. The CDR3 length is 14 residues. The V gene's germline CDR1 is LGHNA and CDR2 YNFKEQ. Germline trimming cut 5 bases from V and 6 bases from J; bases unmatched to any gene: 7. The CDR3 loop reads CASSLSGTGVEQYF. CDR3 DNA: TGTGCCAGCAGCTTATCCGGGACAGGGGTCGAGCAGTACTTC.

J is TRBJ2-1 and V is TRBV7-6, with 9 bases aligning to TRBD2. V lost 2 bases and J lost 6; bases outside the gene matches: 8. Germline V gene lookup returns CDR1 SGHVS and CDR2 FNYEAQ. There are 16 residues in the CDR3. The CDR3 region is CASSLRGGGAPNEQFF. For the CDR3, the DNA is TGTGCCAGCAGCTTAAGGGGCGGGGGGGCCCCCAATGAGCAGTTCTTC.

The J gene is TRBJ1-4, the V gene TRBV4-1; 7 bases fit TRBD1. The CDR3 totals 15 residues. CDR1 and CDR2 from the germline V gene are MGHRA and YSYEKL. Trimming took 3 bases from V and 8 from J; bases not matched to a gene: 9. CDR3 coding DNA: TGCGCCAGCAGCCACCCGACAGGGCGCGGGGAAAAACTGTTTTTT. Translated, it gives CASSHPTGRGEKLFF.

The V gene is TRBV7-9, the J gene TRBJ2-7, with a possible D match to TRBD1 (6 bases). V was shortened by 5 bases and J by 5 bases, with 19 bases between the two germline ends. Looked up from germline, CDR1 is SEHNR and CDR2 is FQNEAQ (reference sequence). This CDR3 is 15 amino acids long. The DNA for the CDR3 is TGTGCCAGCAGCATAACAAAACAGGGTTCCAACGAGCAGTACTTC. As protein: CASSITKQGSNEQYF.

This chain uses TRBV9 with TRBJ2-3, with 8 bases fitting TRBD2. The CDR3 has 15 residues. V dropped 4 bases and J dropped 0; count of bases not matched to a gene: 4. CDR1 SGDLS and CDR2 YYNGEE come from the germline V gene. In nucleotides, the CDR3 is TGTGCCAGCAGCCCCCGGGAGGGCAGCACAGATACGCAGTATTTT. This gives the protein CASSPREGSTDTQYF.

The gene calls are TRBV28 and TRBJ1-5, with 9 bases lining up with TRBD1. This CDR3 has 15 residues. The germline V gene has CDR1 MDHEN and CDR2 SYDVKM. V lost 5 bases and J lost 5; bases outside the gene matches: 7. CDR3 region: CASSPTGGVHQPQHF. The CDR3 bases are TGTGCCAGCAGTCCTACAGGGGGCGTGCATCAGCCCCAGCATTTT.

V usage is TRBV30 and J usage is TRBJ2-1; 12 positions match TRBD2. V shed 5 bases, J shed 10 bases, and the junction held 21 bases outside the gene matches. Germline-derived CDR1 and CDR2 are GTSNPN and SVGIG (reference sequence). The CDR3 extends over 18 amino acids. The CDR3 loop is CAWGRSGLAGRFGSEQFF. CDR3 coding DNA: TGTGCCTGGGGGAGGTCCGGACTAGCGGGGCGGTTTGGATCCGAGCAGTTCTTC.

CDR3 in DNA: TGTGCCAGCAGCCAGATCCCTTCGGGGCAGGGAGGATTTGACAATGAGCAGTTCTTC. Translation gives CASSQIPSGQGGFDNEQFF. V and J are TRBV11-2 and TRBJ2-1, with D tentatively TRBD2 (6 bases). Deletions cut 5 bases from V and 5 bases from J, with 28 bases between. The CDR3 is made up of 19 amino acids. The germline V gene encodes CDR1 SGHAT and CDR2 FQNNGV.

The J gene is TRBJ2-5, the V gene TRBV28; 7 nucleotides agree with TRBD1. The J segment lost 5 bases and the V segment lost 5 bases, leaving 14 bases of the junction unmatched. Germline V gives CDR1 MDHEN, CDR2 SYDVKM. CDR3 length: 16 amino acids. CDR3 bases: TGTGCCAGCAGTATACCCACAGGGGTCCAAAGGGAGACCCAGTACTTC. Its translation is CASSIPTGVQRETQYF.

V and J are TRBV28 and TRBJ1-5; TRBD1 is a possible D gene (5 bases). Germline-derived CDR1 and CDR2 are MDHEN and SYDVKM. Deletions cut 5 bases from V and 4 bases from J, with 18 bases between. This CDR3 has 16 amino acids. CDR3 DNA sequence: TGTGCCAGCAGTCCTCGGGACTGGGGAATTAATCAGCCCCAGCATTTT. Translation gives CASSPRDWGINQPQHF.

The chain has TRBV30 and TRBJ2-5, with D perhaps matching TRBD1 (5 bases). V lost 0 bases, J lost 1 base, and 15 bases lay in between. CDR1 is GTSNPN and CDR2 is SVGIG in the germline V gene (reference sequence). This CDR3 comprises 16 residues. CDR3 DNA: TGTGCCTGGAGTGTAGGGGCTGGAGCCCTCCAAGAGACCCAGTACTTC. As protein: CAWSVGAGALQETQYF. The whole variable domain, remainder taken from reference TRBV30 and TRBJ2-5, is SQTIHQWPATLVQPVGSPLSLECTVEGTSNPNLYWYRQAAGRGLQLLFYSVGIGQISSEVPQNLSASRPQDRQFILSSKKLLLSDSGFYLCAWSVGAGALQETQYFGPGTRLLVL.

This chain uses TRBV29-1 with TRBJ1-4, with 7 bases matching TRBD1. With V trimmed by 7 bases and J by 0 bases, 8 bases remained unmatched. The CDR3 loop spans 15 amino acids. Germline-derived CDR1 and CDR2 are SQVTM and ANQGSEA. The CDR3 loop reads CSAGTVEATNEKLFF. Written as DNA, the CDR3 is TGCAGCGCTGGGACAGTTGAGGCAACTAATGAAAAACTGTTTTTT.

J is TRBJ2-3 and V is TRBV6-6; no firm D call. CDR3 length: 16 amino acids. CDR1 is MNHNY and CDR2 is SVGAGI in the germline V gene (reference sequence). Trimming removed 4 bases from V and 2 bases from J, with 16 bases in between. The CDR3 DNA follows: TGTGCCAGCAGTTCCTCCGCCACAACCAACACAGATACGCAGTATTTT. Its translation: CASSSSATTNTDTQYF.

The rearrangement uses TRBV14 and TRBJ2-7; D perhaps matches TRBD2 (5 bases). Germline V lookup: CDR1 SGHDN, CDR2 FVKESK. This CDR3 is built from 12 residues. The V end was cut by 0 bases, the J end by 8 bases, with 8 bases between. This CDR3 reads CASSQERVKQYF. DNA for the CDR3: TGTGCCAGCAGCCAAGAGAGGGTAAAGCAGTACTTC.

Only one count was recorded for this clone. The V and J genes are TRBV6-5 and TRBJ1-1; no reliable D call. V was pared by 6 bases and J by 4 bases, with 9 bases between. In germline, CDR1 is MNHEY, CDR2 SVGAGI. CDR3 length: 12 residues. The CDR3 region has the DNA TGTGCCAGCAGGCCTGGCGGCACTGAAGCTTTCTTT. Protein sequence: CASRPGGTEAFF.